This TCR beta chain was obtained from a study of neurological immune-mediated disorders (dated by TCRdb to about 2019). Regarding the study in general: Among the roughly 34 multiple sclerosis patients, relapsing-remitting MS accounted for around 30 and secondary progressive MS accounted for 3. Using UMI-based sequencing, the study compared peripheral blood TCR-beta repertoires from patients with HTLV-I-associated myelopathy (HAM/TSP), patients with multiple sclerosis, and healthy controls. Longitudinal samples, technical triplicates and paired sorted CD4+ and CD8+ T-cell subsets, alongside PBMC samples, were included among the approximately 100 TCR-beta libraries. The cohort included approximately 68 subjects: approximately 14 with HAM/TSP, roughly 35 with multiple sclerosis, and 20 or so healthy controls.

The full study reports these points: In a phylogenetic analysis, the repertoires of 18 out of 34 MS patients fell into a single cluster of related CDR3 sequences, pointing to a possible signature at the repertoire level. TCR clonal expansion was highest in HAM/TSP patients and lowest in MS patients, with MS patients falling below even healthy controls. No identical CDR3 amino acid sequences were shared among expanded clones across subjects, suggesting private TCR-beta repertoires in all groups. No association of the MS cluster with clinical or MRI features was observed, and the need for larger cohorts was stated by the authors.

This clonotype was recorded many times. No antigen is known for it. No much larger clonotype is one base removed from it; base qualities were not supplied. The CDR3 goes from the cysteine to the phenylalanine over 14 residues. Solely the CDR3 DNA is kept, with 42 bases framed from the first base. The germline ends are 8 bases apart after V is trimmed by 5 bases and J by 1 base. Libraries from unsorted PBMCs were made from 2 million PBMCs kept in RNAlater at -80 degrees C until RNA extraction. The multiple sclerosis patients were enrolled in a US clinical protocol that evaluated disease progression with magnetic resonance imaging. Peripheral blood was subjected to Ficoll-Hypaque density gradient centrifugation to isolate PBMCs, which were then cryopreserved in liquid nitrogen. To synthesize cDNA, template-switch 5'RACE was performed with a primer carrying a 10-nucleotide random unique molecular identifier so that each TCR transcript was tagged. Every sequencing run covered 15-18 subjects and yielded more than 170 million TCR-beta sequences. The RNeasy kit was used for extraction of total RNA. Using the KAPA Real-time Library Amplification kit, TCR-beta VDJ regions were amplified with primers for the TCR constant region and the 5'RACE anchor. A first PCR added sample indexes and Illumina adaptors, and a second PCR then raised library yield. After Ampure bead purification, the TCR product of roughly 650 bp was size-selected on a 2% E-gel SizeSelection system. Library quality was checked on a Bioanalyzer, concentration was measured with Qubit, and libraries were quantified with the Kapa Library Quantification kit before pooling. Libraries were sequenced paired-end 2 x 150 bp on an Illumina HiSeq 2500. To increase sequence diversity, roughly 25-31% phiX was spiked into each library pool. As for the authors' bioinformatics: The quality-filtered reads were processed with the UMI-based MiGEC pipeline, whose error correction step removed more than 75% of the raw TCR sequences. VDJ genes were aligned to IMGT germline references, and clonotypes were defined by unique CDR3 amino acid sequence plus V-J genes. Clonal expansion, Shannon diversity and CDR3 relatedness were evaluated with VDJtools (CalcPairwiseDistances, ClusterSamples), while phylogenetic trees were built in CLCbio workbench. Clones with at least 8 unique UMIs were defined as expanded, with this threshold being based on coefficient-of-variation modelling across technical triplicates. TCRdb reprocessed the public reads (quality trimming at Q25 with fastp, clone calling with MiXCR) and kept in-frame beta chains. When rows share a CDR3 protein, they turn into one entry using the most common DNA and genes. TCRdb, rather than the study authors, made the V and J calls. The sample records tens of thousands of distinct CDR3 sequences, about 2% of which are singletons. Together, the top ten hold 2% to 2.5% of the sample.

Here the chain combines TRBV12-3 or TRBV12-4 and TRBJ2-2; the D gene is perhaps TRBD1, from 6 matching bases. What was sequenced was PBMCs. The TCR originated in a middle-aged woman with multiple sclerosis. The DNA sequence reads TGTGCCAGCAGTCCGGACAGGAACACCGGGGAGCTGTTTTTT. Its translation is CASSPDRNTGELFF.